This TCR beta chain was captured by sequencing in a study of blood T cell repertoires in COVID-19. Turning to the study itself: Italy, Spain and the United States were the sources of the convalescent and acute COVID-19 samples. In each case, the material was cDNA or gDNA derived from T cells, B-cell-depleted T cells, or PBMCs.

Authors' processing steps: Using reference gene primer amplification, nucleated cell counts were estimated. Profiling relied on immunoSEQ multiplex PCR, and the TCRdb table lists in-frame clones only, not all of them. Clone size and the V and J calls come from that table; the DNA yielded D and trimming. The profile covers just over 650,000 clones, with more than 80% appearing a single time and over 0.2% taken by the ten largest. The germline gives CDR1 KGHDR, CDR2 SFDVKD. The CDR3 is 15 amino acids. The V and J ends lost 5 bases and 3 bases, in that order; junction bases with no gene match: 9. The sample consisted of peripheral blood. The sequence was obtained from a woman under 30 with acute or convalescent COVID-19. The rearrangement uses TRBV24-1 and TRBJ2-7; the match to TRBD1 covers 7 bases. This chain's CDR3 is CATSAYRGGVYEQYF. CDR3 DNA: TGTGCCACCAGTGCTTACAGGGGCGGAGTCTACGAGCAGTACTTC.